A selection of T cell receptor beta chains follows, all from one sample in a study of metastatic and nonmetastatic thyroid tumors. Using MiXCR, TCRdb re-called clones from the PCR reads. The data contain 25,000 or so clones, roughly 17% of them singletons. Sequencing used blood. These receptors originate from a male donor with papillary thyroid cancer or a benign thyroid nodule (not recorded which). Some clones in this sample may be carry-over from other donors' samples. The CDR3 runs from the conserved cysteine through the conserved F or W. The order of the fields is CDR3 length, V gene, clone size, D gene, J gene, CDR3 DNA, CDR3 protein. A D gene is named only where the DNA matches it firmly. Expanded clones are given a class, and other clones once, few, many or no size at all.

>20|TRBV28|many|-|TRBJ2-5
TGTGCCAGCTCCGGCTCGGAGCAAACAGGGGACGTGTGGGGAGGAGAGACCCAGTACTTC
CASSGSEQTGDVWGGETQYF
>15|TRBV7-3|-|-|TRBJ2-3
TGTGCCAGCAGCCTAATTGGGGCGCAGGGGGATACGCAGTATTTT
CASSLIGAQGDTQYF
>15|TRBV6-2/TRBV6-3|large|-|TRBJ2-1
TGTGCCAGCAGTTACTCGAGTTCCCCAGGCAATGAGCAGTTCTTC
CASSYSSSPGNEQFF
>17|TRBV2|many|TRBD2|TRBJ2-1
TGTGCCAGCAGTTCCTCCCTAGGACTAGCGCGGGGGAATGAGCAGTTCTTC
CASSSSLGLARGNEQFF
>13|TRBV9|many|TRBD1|TRBJ1-2
TGTGCCAGCAGCGCTGGGACAGGGCATGGCTACACCTTC
CASSAGTGHGYTF
>14|TRBV5-1|many|-|TRBJ1-1
TGCGCCAGCGAAGACCCAGGAGGCAACACTGAAGCTTTCTTT
CASEDPGGNTEAFF
>15|TRBV19|many|-|TRBJ1-4
TGTGCCAGTAGTGTCAGCGGCAGGATTTATGAAAAACTGTTTTTT
CASSVSGRIYEKLFF
>13|TRBV20-1|once|-|TRBJ2-1
TGCAGTGCTAGGTTGCAGATAAACAATGAGCAGTTCTTC
CSARLQINNEQFF
>16|TRBV7-2|-|TRBD1|TRBJ2-2
TGTGCCAGCATGGACCCGACAGGGAAGAACACCGGGGAGCTGTTTTTT
CASMDPTGKNTGELFF
>14|TRBV27|few|TRBD1|TRBJ1-1
TGTGCCGTAATGAGACAGGGTACCCCCGGTGGAGCTTTCTTT
CAVMRQGTPGGAFF
>13|TRBV12-3/TRBV12-4|many|-|TRBJ2-1
TGTGCCAGCAGTTTCCTAAAAGGGGACGAGCAGTTCTTC
CASSFLKGDEQFF
>14|TRBV6-2/TRBV6-3|few|-|TRBJ2-7
TGTGCCAGCAGACGAGGTATCCCTTCCTACGAGCAGTACTTC
CASRRGIPSYEQYF
>15|TRBV7-2|many|-|TRBJ2-2
TGTGCCAGCAGCGTGGCAGGGGGAGGCACCGGGGAGCTGTTTTTT
CASSVAGGGTGELFF